A single sample is the source of the 2 T cell receptor beta chains below, sequenced in a study of OX40 agonist ivuxolimab in advanced cancers. Library generation was performed with the immunoSEQ multiplex PCR assay. TCRdb limited this immuneACCESS table to in-frame rearrangements with V and J called. A share of clones is missing; checked studies link under half to unresolved V genes, and the rest is unexplained. Counted in this sample were around 80,000 clones; more than 75% of them appeared once. 4% to 6% of the sample goes to the ten largest clones. The input for sequencing was CD4+ or CD8+ T cells sorted from blood, taken in a trial of the OX40 agonist ivuxolimab. The receptors originated from an adult with an advanced solid tumor such as melanoma, head and neck, liver or kidney cancer.

This clone was counted once. One end of the junction does not line up with germline, which may come from a read error. This sequence joins TRBV4-2 and TRBJ2-1; D uncertain. This CDR3 region has 13 residues. Germline-derived CDR1 and CDR2 are LGHNA and YNFKEQ. This CDR3 is CAGSQDYFNEQFF. The CDR3 DNA reads TGTGCCGGCAGCCAAGATTATTTCAATGAGCAGTTCTTC.

The chain combines TRBV19 with TRBJ2-1; 10 positions match TRBD2. This CDR3 comprises 18 residues. Germline V gene lookup returns CDR1 LNHDA and CDR2 SQIVND (reference sequence). V shed 2 bases and J 7 bases; nucleotides not matched to a gene: 14. CDR3 in amino acids: CASSITPSGRRKGNEQFF. CDR3 in DNA: TGTGCCAGTAGTATAACGCCTAGCGGGAGAAGAAAGGGGAATGAGCAGTTCTTC.